This T cell receptor beta chain is from a study of blood T cell repertoires in COVID-19. The V gene's germline CDR1 is SGHTA and CDR2 FQGTGA. This CDR3 is 13 amino acids long. The V end lost 5 bases, the J end lost 3 bases, and 10 bases lay between the germline ends. TCRdb's copy holds only in-frame clones and misses some; the assay was immunoSEQ multiplex PCR. The sample lists around 400,000 clones; roughly 90% were seen once. Sequencing was carried out using PBMCs or T cells enriched from blood (not recorded which). The chain links TRBV7-3 to TRBJ1-1; tentatively, D is TRBD1 (6 bases). The clonotype originates from a woman in her forties who had been exposed to COVID-19. CDR3: CASSRGQYTEAFF. DNA of the CDR3: TGTGCCAGCAGCCGAGGACAGTACACTGAAGCTTTCTTT.